This T cell receptor beta chain derives from a study of blood T cell repertoires in COVID-19. Per the original data handling: Quantification of nucleated cells was approximated via reference gene primer amplification. Sequencing used immunoSEQ multiplex PCR; TCRdb keeps in-frame clones, though not all of them. V, J and clone size reflect that table, while D and trimming were determined from the DNA. The sample yields 200,000 to 250,000 clones, 75% to 85% seen once. The CDR3 totals 19 residues. V shed 3 bases and J shed 7 bases, with 25 bases lying between them. Germline assignment: CDR1 KGHSH and CDR2 LQKENI.

This clonotype was obtained from a woman aged 45-65 years with acute or convalescent COVID-19. The V call is TRBV18, the J call TRBJ1-6, with a tentative D call TRBD1 (6 bases). The sequenced material came from peripheral blood. The CDR3 loop reads CASSPLFQGTMAGNSPLHF. CDR3 sequence (DNA): TGTGCCAGCTCACCGCTTTTTCAGGGGACCATGGCTGGAAATTCACCCCTCCACTTT.